Listed below are T cell receptor beta chains from one sample, sequenced in a study of T cells after posttransplantation cyclophosphamide. Using immunoSEQ multiplex PCR, the repertoire was profiled, and TCRdb retains in-frame clones only, with some absent. The record shows more than 20,000 clones for this sample, with no singletons present. The sequenced sample consisted of PBMCs. Every receptor here comes from a man aged 45-65 years in good health, CMV-negative, and a related stem cell transplant donor. Both conserved end residues are part of each CDR3. D genes are given only for firm matches.

TRBJ2-2	TRBD2	TRBV6-1	CASRRTSVATGELFF
TRBJ2-3	.	TRBV27	CASAQATSTDTQYF
TRBJ1-1	TRBD1	TRBV9	CASGQGSNTEAFF
TRBJ2-2	TRBD2	TRBV7-3	CASSPSTGGGELFF
TRBJ1-4	.	TRBV1	CTSSQLSDSSNEKLFF
TRBJ1-3	.	TRBV5-1	CASSLTQTTAQDPIYF
TRBJ2-1	TRBD1	TRBV19	CASSVTGGNEQFF
TRBJ1-6	.	TRBV5-1	CASSSRELADNSPLHF
TRBJ1-1	.	TRBV19	CASSMGRAGENTEAFF
TRBJ2-2	.	TRBV6-1	CASSALARTGELFF
TRBJ2-3	TRBD2	TRBV11-2	CASSFMNSGGATDTQYF
TRBJ2-3	TRBD2	TRBV6-6	CASRASGSILDTQYF
TRBJ1-3	.	TRBV5-1	CASSLSPSSGNTIYF
TRBJ2-5	TRBD2	TRBV27	CASSSGGLNQETQYF
TRBJ2-7	.	TRBV9	CASSPTWGPSYEQYF
TRBJ2-7	TRBD1	TRBV12-5	CASGIRGQETYEQYF
TRBJ1-3	TRBD1	TRBV28	CASSSPDRAGNTIYF
TRBJ2-7	.	TRBV25-1	CASSESTAKGDEQYF
TRBJ1-3	TRBD1	TRBV7-2	CASSFLPGQSFSGNTIYF
TRBJ2-5	.	TRBV11-1	CASSSTSWPSQETQYF
TRBJ2-1	.	TRBV27	CASSIASDRPDNEQFF
TRBJ2-5	.	TRBV29-1	CSILAEQETQYF
TRBJ2-2	.	TRBV11-3	CASSLEYRETGELFF
TRBJ2-7	TRBD1	TRBV5-8	CASSLGTGTYEQYF
TRBJ1-1	TRBD1	TRBV4-1	CASSQDPGGRAEAFF
TRBJ1-3	TRBD1	TRBV28	CASSFRDRLLIYF
TRBJ2-3	.	TRBV7-7	CASSPTSTDTQYF
TRBJ2-2	.	TRBV4-1	CASSQEKGGATGELFF
TRBJ1-5	.	TRBV10-2	CASSSQGNQPQHF
TRBJ1-1	.	TRBV10-1	CASSVNLRGTEAFF
TRBJ1-1	.	TRBV27	CASSLQGLTEAFF
TRBJ2-2	TRBD1	TRBV2	CASKDRFDGELFF
TRBJ2-5	TRBD1	TRBV7-9	CASRQGVTETQYF
TRBJ1-2	TRBD1	TRBV5-1	CASSPYTGERGYTF
TRBJ1-6	.	TRBV19	CASSPQGRHNSPLHF
TRBJ2-7	.	TRBV5-1	CASSLGQGLSYEQYF
TRBJ2-3	.	TRBV6-5	CASSYGAASGTQYF
TRBJ2-1	TRBD2	TRBV28	CASSPAGGGNEQFF
TRBJ1-4	TRBD1	TRBV2	CASSRIQGAAEKLFF
TRBJ2-1	.	TRBV29-1	CSVEESSRYNEQFF
TRBJ2-5	.	TRBV11-2	CASSLDNREYF
TRBJ1-1	TRBD1	TRBV5-1	CASSTDRGTEAFF
TRBJ2-7	.	TRBV11-2	CASSPASGYEYF
TRBJ2-1	.	TRBV5-4	CASSLAVSSYNEQFF
TRBJ2-1	.	TRBV19	CASNKGGGSYNEQFF
TRBJ2-3	.	TRBV4-1	CASRERSNADTQYF
TRBJ2-3	TRBD2	TRBV7-3	CASSLGSSGGAGTQYF
TRBJ2-1	TRBD2	TRBV10-1	CASSEVLAGYNEQFF
TRBJ2-1	TRBD2	TRBV5-1	CASSPPLAGVGNEQFF
TRBJ2-2	TRBD2	TRBV5-1	CASSLSPSGGGTGELFF
TRBJ2-2	TRBD1	TRBV19	CASIPFGTGRTGELFF
TRBJ2-4	.	TRBV25-1	CASSEVGQGRNIQYF
TRBJ2-7	TRBD1	TRBV6-1	CASSRQGYEQYF
TRBJ1-1	TRBD1	TRBV13	CASSLGDRGSGTEALF
TRBJ2-2	TRBD2	TRBV2	CASSRLAGGPRFF
TRBJ1-3	.	TRBV5-1	CASSSVPSGNTIYF
TRBJ2-3	.	TRBV5-1	CASSLAQLVDTQYF
TRBJ2-1	TRBD2	TRBV2	CASSEREDNEQFF
TRBJ2-3	.	TRBV5-1	CASSLLRGTDTQYF
TRBJ2-1	TRBD2	TRBV29-1	CSVGPSTSEPFDEQFF